These T cell receptor beta chains were read from a single sample in a study of blood T cell repertoires in COVID-19. Sequencing used immunoSEQ multiplex PCR; TCRdb keeps in-frame clones, though not all of them. Among about 490,000 clones listed, 80% to 90% were seen once. What was sequenced was peripheral blood. These TCRs come from a human donor in a cohort sampled during active COVID-19. Both conserved end residues are part of each CDR3. Each record gives: CDR3 protein, CDR3 DNA, D gene, V gene, clone size, J gene. A D gene is named only where the DNA matches it firmly. Clone size is not always given. Where it is, it says once, few, many or a class for expanded clones.

CDR3aa: CASLSPLETQYF; CDR3nt: TGTGCCAGCCTTTCCCCCCTGGAGACCCAGTACTTC; d_gene: NA; v_gene: TRBV6-1; abundance: NA; j_gene: TRBJ2-5
CDR3aa: CATSDLHSGGKQFF; CDR3nt: TGTGCCACCAGTGATTTGCACAGCGGGGGGAAGCAGTTCTTC; d_gene: TRBD2; v_gene: TRBV24-1; abundance: NA; j_gene: TRBJ2-1
CDR3aa: CASSEARTQYF; CDR3nt: TGTGCCAGCAGTGAAGCCCGGACCCAGTACTTC; d_gene: NA; v_gene: TRBV6-1; abundance: NA; j_gene: TRBJ2-5
CDR3aa: CASSEHRGGNTEAFF; CDR3nt: TGTGCCAGCAGCGAGCACAGGGGAGGGAACACTGAAGCTTTCTTT; d_gene: TRBD1; v_gene: TRBV11-2; abundance: once; j_gene: TRBJ1-1
CDR3aa: CASRRSSYEQYF; CDR3nt: TGTGCCAGCAGGAGGAGCTCCTACGAGCAGTACTTC; d_gene: NA; v_gene: TRBV6-5; abundance: NA; j_gene: TRBJ2-7
CDR3aa: CASSLTGTGTEAFF; CDR3nt: TGCGCCAGCAGCTTGACCGGGACAGGCACTGAAGCTTTCTTT; d_gene: TRBD1; v_gene: TRBV5-1; abundance: NA; j_gene: TRBJ1-1
CDR3aa: CASSVADGYTF; CDR3nt: TGTGCCAGCAGCGTAGCGGATGGCTACACCTTC; d_gene: NA; v_gene: TRBV9; abundance: NA; j_gene: TRBJ1-2
CDR3aa: CASTEVKGIVIYNEQFF; CDR3nt: TGTGCCAGCACCGAAGTAAAGGGGATTGTAATCTACAATGAGCAGTTCTTC; d_gene: NA; v_gene: TRBV28; abundance: once; j_gene: TRBJ2-1
CDR3aa: CASSQSGIAGRLGIGTQYF; CDR3nt: TGCGCCAGCAGTCAATCCGGAATAGCGGGCCGGTTGGGGATTGGTACGCAGTATTTT; d_gene: TRBD2; v_gene: TRBV23-1; abundance: NA; j_gene: TRBJ2-3
CDR3aa: CASSPGGLGSRDTEAFF; CDR3nt: TGTGCCAGCAGCCCAGGGGGGCTGGGGAGCCGGGACACTGAAGCTTTCTTT; d_gene: TRBD1; v_gene: TRBV9; abundance: few; j_gene: TRBJ1-1
CDR3aa: CASRPGREGYGYTF; CDR3nt: TGTGCCAGCAGACCGGGCAGGGAGGGCTATGGCTACACCTTC; d_gene: NA; v_gene: TRBV7-9; abundance: NA; j_gene: TRBJ1-2
CDR3aa: CAWSVRGKGQETQYF; CDR3nt: TGTGCCTGGAGTGTACGCGGGAAGGGCCAAGAGACCCAGTACTTC; d_gene: NA; v_gene: TRBV30; abundance: once; j_gene: TRBJ2-5
CDR3aa: CASSSLTSGSYNEQFF; CDR3nt: TGTGCCAGCAGCTCCTTGACTAGCGGATCCTACAATGAGCAGTTCTTC; d_gene: TRBD2; v_gene: TRBV28; abundance: once; j_gene: TRBJ2-1
CDR3aa: CASSLEGVNTEAFF; CDR3nt: TGCGCCAGCAGCTTGGAAGGGGTGAACACTGAAGCTTTCTTT; d_gene: NA; v_gene: TRBV5-1; abundance: NA; j_gene: TRBJ1-1
CDR3aa: CASSTRPTAYEQYF; CDR3nt: TGTGCCAGTAGTACCAGGCCCACGGCCTACGAGCAGTACTTC; d_gene: NA; v_gene: TRBV19; abundance: once; j_gene: TRBJ2-7
CDR3aa: CASSLSVAGVTGTQYF; CDR3nt: TGTGCCAGCAGTTTATCAGTAGCGGGAGTCACAGGTACGCAGTATTTT; d_gene: TRBD2; v_gene: TRBV28; abundance: NA; j_gene: TRBJ2-3
CDR3aa: CASSPGGLAKNIQYF; CDR3nt: TGTGCCAGCAGCCCGGGTGGCCTAGCCAAAAACATTCAGTACTTC; d_gene: NA; v_gene: TRBV7-9; abundance: NA; j_gene: TRBJ2-4
CDR3aa: CASSFGRSAGYTF; CDR3nt: TGTGCCAGCAGCTTCGGCAGGTCGGCGGGCTACACCTTC; d_gene: NA; v_gene: TRBV11-2; abundance: NA; j_gene: TRBJ1-2
CDR3aa: CASSLLAGRVTQYF; CDR3nt: TGTGCCAGCAGCCTATTGGCAGGGCGAGTGACCCAGTACTTC; d_gene: NA; v_gene: TRBV5-8; abundance: NA; j_gene: TRBJ2-5
CDR3aa: CASSPPRSPANTGELFF; CDR3nt: TGTGCCAGCTCACCACCGAGGTCCCCTGCGAACACCGGGGAGCTGTTTTTT; d_gene: NA; v_gene: TRBV18; abundance: NA; j_gene: TRBJ2-2
CDR3aa: CASSLGGKGSYGYTF; CDR3nt: TGTGCCAGCAGCTTAGGAGGGAAGGGCTCCTATGGCTACACCTTC; d_gene: NA; v_gene: TRBV7-2; abundance: NA; j_gene: TRBJ1-2
CDR3aa: CASSLGGTSRINEQFF; CDR3nt: TGTGCCAGCAGCTTGGGTGGGACTAGTCGGATCAATGAGCAGTTCTTC; d_gene: TRBD2; v_gene: TRBV5-4; abundance: NA; j_gene: TRBJ2-1
CDR3aa: CASSLASGPIYEQYF; CDR3nt: TGTGCCAGCAGCTTGGCCAGCGGACCTATCTACGAGCAGTACTTC; d_gene: NA; v_gene: TRBV5-4; abundance: NA; j_gene: TRBJ2-7
CDR3aa: CATSSRDSVEYGYTF; CDR3nt: TGTGCCACCAGCAGCCGGGACAGCGTCGAGTATGGCTACACCTTC; d_gene: TRBD1; v_gene: TRBV15; abundance: NA; j_gene: TRBJ1-2
CDR3aa: CASSPTTGKNIQYF; CDR3nt: TGTGCCAGCAGTCCAACAACAGGGAAAAACATTCAGTACTTC; d_gene: NA; v_gene: TRBV27; abundance: NA; j_gene: TRBJ2-4
CDR3aa: CASSESRGPANEQFF; CDR3nt: TGCGCCAGCAGTGAATCCAGAGGCCCAGCCAATGAGCAGTTCTTC; d_gene: NA; v_gene: TRBV10-1; abundance: NA; j_gene: TRBJ2-1
CDR3aa: CASSPQLWNTEAFF; CDR3nt: TGTGCCAGCTCACCTCAACTCTGGAACACTGAAGCTTTCTTT; d_gene: NA; v_gene: TRBV18; abundance: NA; j_gene: TRBJ1-1
CDR3aa: CSAQGYANTGELFF; CDR3nt: TGCAGCGCCCAGGGTTATGCGAACACCGGGGAGCTGTTTTTT; d_gene: NA; v_gene: TRBV29-1; abundance: NA; j_gene: TRBJ2-2
CDR3aa: CAIRAGVGNTIYF; CDR3nt: TGTGCCATCAGGGCGGGGGTTGGAAACACCATATATTTT; d_gene: NA; v_gene: TRBV10-3; abundance: NA; j_gene: TRBJ1-3
CDR3aa: CASSLGGVGTGELFF; CDR3nt: TGTGCCAGCAGCTTAGGGGGAGTTGGAACCGGGGAGCTGTTTTTT; d_gene: NA; v_gene: TRBV7-2; abundance: NA; j_gene: TRBJ2-2
CDR3aa: CASSYRTTGIGTEAFF; CDR3nt: TGTGCCAGCAGTTACCGCACTACAGGGATCGGCACTGAAGCTTTCTTT; d_gene: NA; v_gene: TRBV6-5; abundance: NA; j_gene: TRBJ1-1
CDR3aa: CATTRGSYNSPLHF; CDR3nt: TGTGCCACCACCAGGGGGTCCTATAATTCACCCCTCCACTTT; d_gene: TRBD1; v_gene: TRBV28; abundance: NA; j_gene: TRBJ1-6
CDR3aa: CASSLASGSSYEQYF; CDR3nt: TGTGCCAGCAGCTTGGCTAGCGGAAGCTCCTACGAGCAGTACTTC; d_gene: TRBD2; v_gene: TRBV5-5; abundance: NA; j_gene: TRBJ2-7
CDR3aa: CASSPGTGDGETQYF; CDR3nt: TGTGCCAGCAGCCCCGGGACAGGGGACGGTGAGACCCAGTACTTC; d_gene: TRBD1; v_gene: TRBV6-2/TRBV6-3; abundance: NA; j_gene: TRBJ2-5
CDR3aa: CASSARQPGTTGELFF; CDR3nt: TGTGCCAGCAGTGCCCGACAGCCTGGTACGACCGGGGAGCTGTTTTTT; d_gene: NA; v_gene: TRBV25-1; abundance: NA; j_gene: TRBJ2-2
CDR3aa: CASSPRGDYNEQFF; CDR3nt: TGTGCCAGCTCCCCCAGGGGGGACTACAATGAGCAGTTCTTC; d_gene: NA; v_gene: TRBV18; abundance: once; j_gene: TRBJ2-1
CDR3aa: CASSPRTGTYEQYF; CDR3nt: TGTGCCAGCAGCCCTCGGACAGGGACCTACGAGCAGTACTTC; d_gene: TRBD1; v_gene: TRBV3-1/TRBV3-2; abundance: NA; j_gene: TRBJ2-7
CDR3aa: CASSAQGALNTGELFF; CDR3nt: TGTGCCAGCAGCGCTCAGGGGGCTCTCAACACCGGGGAGCTGTTTTTT; d_gene: TRBD1; v_gene: TRBV7-3; abundance: NA; j_gene: TRBJ2-2
CDR3aa: CASSAQGAMNTEAFF; CDR3nt: TGTGCCAGTAGTGCTCAGGGGGCGATGAACACTGAAGCTTTCTTT; d_gene: TRBD1; v_gene: TRBV19; abundance: NA; j_gene: TRBJ1-1
CDR3aa: CASSLAEQHSGANVLTF; CDR3nt: TGTGCCAGCAGCCTCGCTGAACAGCACTCTGGGGCCAACGTCCTGACTTTC; d_gene: NA; v_gene: TRBV7-3; abundance: NA; j_gene: TRBJ2-6
CDR3aa: CASSYGPKRETQYF; CDR3nt: TGTGCCAGCAGTTACGGGCCAAAAAGAGAGACCCAGTACTTC; d_gene: NA; v_gene: TRBV6-8; abundance: NA; j_gene: TRBJ2-5
CDR3aa: CASSLPQGRTDTQYF; CDR3nt: TGTGCCAGCAGCCTGCCACAGGGACGCACAGATACGCAGTATTTT; d_gene: NA; v_gene: TRBV13; abundance: NA; j_gene: TRBJ2-3
CDR3aa: CAWSSRVVAGGRQFF; CDR3nt: TGTGCCTGGAGTTCAAGGGTGGTAGCGGGAGGCCGGCAGTTCTTC; d_gene: TRBD2; v_gene: TRBV30; abundance: NA; j_gene: TRBJ2-1
CDR3aa: CAISSNGLAGSYEQYF; CDR3nt: TGTGCCATCAGTTCTAATGGACTAGCGGGATCCTACGAGCAGTACTTC; d_gene: TRBD2; v_gene: TRBV10-3; abundance: NA; j_gene: TRBJ2-7